This is a list of T cell receptor beta chains from one sample in a study of T cell responses to AZD1222 COVID-19 vaccine. The repertoire was sequenced with immunoSEQ multiplex PCR; TCRdb's copy has only in-frame clones and lacks some. The sample has some 100,000 clones, 85% to 90% seen once. The sequencing here drew on peripheral blood, taken on day 0 of AZD1222 vaccination. All receptors derive from an adult in good health. Each CDR3 is given without its conserved first and last residue.

CDR3,V,length
ASSASPLKAGTGELF,TRBV9,15
SVGSGGFYNEQF,TRBV29-1,12
ASSYLADTQY,TRBV6-6,10
ASSSYPSTGGYT,TRBV6-5,12
ASSVTGENTEAF,TRBV6-2/TRBV6-3,12
ASSPSGRSSCEQF,TRBV7-7,13
ASSLGGTVSEAF,TRBV11-3,12
ASTRGGAPGNTIY,TRBV5-4,13
ASSQNPGSYEQY,TRBV3-1/TRBV3-2,12
ASSPYSARENTEAF,TRBV9,14
ASAPGPVGNTQY,TRBV10-1,12
ASSHPDREANTEAF,TRBV19,14
ATSREGTSASSGYEQY,TRBV15,16
ASSHNRVGGYT,TRBV3-1/TRBV3-2,11
ASSLTGSFTDTQY,TRBV6-5,13
ASSPRQASSGNTIY,TRBV18,14
ASSKSSYNSPLH,TRBV5-1,12
ASSLLLDGGASYEQY,TRBV7-2,15
ASSLTGNTEAF,TRBV12-3/TRBV12-4,11
ASSPAVPSYGYT,TRBV5-1,12
ASSHLRGESTGELF,TRBV3-1/TRBV3-2,14
ASSLPGQATH,TRBV28,10
ASSLTDRGYEQY,TRBV5-1,12
APTLGVSPPAGTNQPQH,TRBV5-1,17
SVLEGEVEQY,TRBV29-1,10
ASSLDSGGSGETQY,TRBV5-1,14
ASSTSGGAGNTIY,TRBV5-1,13
VRSLVSRGRTEAF,TRBV7-5,13
ASSYSMSAGWNGYT,TRBV6-5,14
ASSPRSSEQY,TRBV7-9,10
ASNSDRAYSEQF,TRBV9,12
ASGGRDSGNTIY,TRBV19,12